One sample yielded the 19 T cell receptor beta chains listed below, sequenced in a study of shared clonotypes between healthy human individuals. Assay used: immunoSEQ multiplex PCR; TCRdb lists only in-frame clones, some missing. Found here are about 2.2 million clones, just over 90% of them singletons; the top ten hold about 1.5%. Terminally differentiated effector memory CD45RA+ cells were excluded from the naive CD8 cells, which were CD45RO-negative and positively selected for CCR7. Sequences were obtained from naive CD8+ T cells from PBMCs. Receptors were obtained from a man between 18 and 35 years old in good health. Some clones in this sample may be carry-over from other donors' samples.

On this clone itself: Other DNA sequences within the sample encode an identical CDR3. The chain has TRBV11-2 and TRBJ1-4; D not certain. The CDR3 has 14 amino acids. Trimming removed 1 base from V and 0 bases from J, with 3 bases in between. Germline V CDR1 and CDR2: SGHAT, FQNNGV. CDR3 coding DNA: TGTGCCAGCAGCTTAGGTGCAACTAATGAAAAACTGTTTTTT. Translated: CASSLGATNEKLFF.

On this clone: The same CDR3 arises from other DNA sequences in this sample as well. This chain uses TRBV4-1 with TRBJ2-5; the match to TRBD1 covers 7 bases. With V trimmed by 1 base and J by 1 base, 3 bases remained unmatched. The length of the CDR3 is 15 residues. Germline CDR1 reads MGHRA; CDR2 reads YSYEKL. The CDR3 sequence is CASSQVTGPQETQYF. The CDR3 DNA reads TGCGCCAGCAGCCAAGTGACAGGGCCCCAAGAGACCCAGTACTTC.

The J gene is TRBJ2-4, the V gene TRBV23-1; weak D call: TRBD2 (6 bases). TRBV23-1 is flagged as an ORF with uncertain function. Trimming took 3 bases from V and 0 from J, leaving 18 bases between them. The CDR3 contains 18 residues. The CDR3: CASSQRDLIKLAKNIQYF. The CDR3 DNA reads TGCGCCAGCAGTCAGAGGGACTTGATCAAACTAGCCAAAAACATTCAGTACTTC.

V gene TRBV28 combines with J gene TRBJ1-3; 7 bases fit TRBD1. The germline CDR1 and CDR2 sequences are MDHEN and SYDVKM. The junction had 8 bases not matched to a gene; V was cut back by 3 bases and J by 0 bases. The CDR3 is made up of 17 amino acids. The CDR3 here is CASSFRGQAFSGNTIYF. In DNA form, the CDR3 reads TGTGCCAGCAGTTTCCGTGGACAGGCGTTCTCTGGAAACACCATATATTTT.

CDR3 region: CSVEDYGSTDTQYF. The CDR3 DNA sequence: TGCAGCGTTGAAGATTACGGTAGCACAGATACGCAGTATTTT. This chain connects TRBV29-1 to TRBJ2-3; D is undetermined. The CDR3 sequence is 14 residues long. V lost 0 bases and J 0 bases, leaving 7 bases between the germline ends. Germline assignment: CDR1 SQVTM and CDR2 ANQGSEA.

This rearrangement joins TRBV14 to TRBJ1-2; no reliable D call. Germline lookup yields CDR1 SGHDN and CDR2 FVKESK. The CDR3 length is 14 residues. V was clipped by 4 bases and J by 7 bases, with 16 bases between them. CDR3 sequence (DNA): TGTGCCAGCAGCCCAACACGACACCCTCTTGGCTACACCTTC. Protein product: CASSPTRHPLGYTF.

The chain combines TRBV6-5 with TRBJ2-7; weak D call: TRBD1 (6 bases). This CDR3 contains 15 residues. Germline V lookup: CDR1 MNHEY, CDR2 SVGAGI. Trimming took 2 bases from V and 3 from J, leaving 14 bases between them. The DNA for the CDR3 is TGTGCCAGCAGTTACGGGGGCCCGTCAGGCTACGAGCAGTACTTC. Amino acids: CASSYGGPSGYEQYF.

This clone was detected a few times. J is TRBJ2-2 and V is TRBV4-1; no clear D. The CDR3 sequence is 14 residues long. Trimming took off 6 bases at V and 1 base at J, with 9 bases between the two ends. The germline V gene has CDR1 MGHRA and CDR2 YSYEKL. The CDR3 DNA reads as TGCGCCAGCAGTTCCCGGGTGAACACCGGGGAGCTGTTTTTT. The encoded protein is CASSSRVNTGELFF.

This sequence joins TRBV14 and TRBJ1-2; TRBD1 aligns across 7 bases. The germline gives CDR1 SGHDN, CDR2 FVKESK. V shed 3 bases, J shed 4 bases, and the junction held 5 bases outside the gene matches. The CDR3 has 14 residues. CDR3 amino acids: CASSHRQGVYGYTF. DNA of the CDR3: TGTGCCAGCAGCCATCGACAGGGAGTCTATGGCTACACCTTC.

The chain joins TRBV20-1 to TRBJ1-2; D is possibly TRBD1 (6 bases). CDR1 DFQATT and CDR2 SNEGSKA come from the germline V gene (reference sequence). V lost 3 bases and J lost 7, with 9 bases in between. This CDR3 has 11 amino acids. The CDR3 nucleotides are TGCAGTGCTAGTCAGGGGTTTGGCTACACCTTC. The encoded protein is CSASQGFGYTF.

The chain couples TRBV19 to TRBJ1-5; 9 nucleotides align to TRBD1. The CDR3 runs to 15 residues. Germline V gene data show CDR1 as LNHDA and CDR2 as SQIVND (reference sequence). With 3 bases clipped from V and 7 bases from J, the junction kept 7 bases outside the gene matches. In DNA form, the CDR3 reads TGTGCCAGTAGTATCGCTAGACAGGGGGTACAGCCCCAGCATTTT. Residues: CASSIARQGVQPQHF.

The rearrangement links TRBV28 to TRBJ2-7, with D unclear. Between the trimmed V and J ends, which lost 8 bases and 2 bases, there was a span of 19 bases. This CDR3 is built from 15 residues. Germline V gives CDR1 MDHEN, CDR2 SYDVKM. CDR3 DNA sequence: TGTGCCAGCGATTCCCGGACCTCTCCGACCTACGAGCAGTACTTC. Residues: CASDSRTSPTYEQYF.

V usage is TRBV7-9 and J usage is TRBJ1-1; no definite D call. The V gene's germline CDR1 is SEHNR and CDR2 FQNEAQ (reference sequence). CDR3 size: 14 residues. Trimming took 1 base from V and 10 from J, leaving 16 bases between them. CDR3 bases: TGTGCCAGCAGCTTAGTCTCCGGGTATTCGGGAGCTTTCTTT. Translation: CASSLVSGYSGAFF.

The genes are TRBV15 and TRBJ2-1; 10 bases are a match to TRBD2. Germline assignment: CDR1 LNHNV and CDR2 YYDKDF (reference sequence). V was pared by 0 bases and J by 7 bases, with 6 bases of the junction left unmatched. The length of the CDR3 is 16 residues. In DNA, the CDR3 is TGTGCCACCAGCAGAGATGGACTAGCGGCCCTAAATGAGCAGTTCTTC. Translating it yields CATSRDGLAALNEQFF.

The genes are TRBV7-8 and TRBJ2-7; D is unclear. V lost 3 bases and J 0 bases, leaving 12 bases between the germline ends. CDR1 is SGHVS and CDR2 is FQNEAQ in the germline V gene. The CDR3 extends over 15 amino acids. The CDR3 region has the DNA TGTGCCAGCAGCTTGGAAAGGGCCACCTCCTACGAGCAGTACTTC. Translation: CASSLERATSYEQYF.

The CDR3 DNA sequence: TGTGCCAGCAGCCCGGCCCCAAAAGCTAACTATGGCTACACCTTC. Translation gives CASSPAPKANYGYTF. J is TRBJ1-2 and V is TRBV7-9; no reliable D call. The CDR3 extends over 15 amino acids. From germline, CDR1 is SEHNR and CDR2 FQNEAQ (reference sequence). Trimming cost V 5 bases and J 0 bases, with 13 bases left between them.

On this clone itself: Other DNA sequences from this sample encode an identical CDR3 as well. The CDR3 nucleotides read TGTGCCAGCAGCCAAGTGCGAGGAGTTAATGAAAAACTGTTTTTT. This encodes CASSQVRGVNEKLFF. The V and J genes are TRBV14 and TRBJ1-4; D not resolved. The V end lost 1 base, the J end lost 4 bases, and 10 bases lay between the germline ends. This CDR3 comprises 15 residues. The germline V gene has CDR1 SGHDN and CDR2 FVKESK. Based on the CDR3 plus reference TRBV14 and TRBJ1-4, the full variable domain is EAGVTQFPSHSVIEKGQTVTLRCDPISGHDNLYWYRRVMGKEIKFLLHFVKESKQDESGMPNNRFLAERTGGTYSTLKVQPAELEDSGVYFCASSQVRGVNEKLFFGSGTQLSVL.

The CDR3 sequence is CASSVEPSSSYEQYF. CDR3 nucleotide sequence: TGTGCCAGCAGCGTCGAACCTAGTTCCTCCTACGAGCAGTACTTC. The chain carries TRBV9 and TRBJ2-7; no reliable D call. The CDR3 spans 15 residues. Germline V gives CDR1 SGDLS, CDR2 YYNGEE. Trimming pared 2 bases from V and 0 bases from J, leaving 12 bases between.

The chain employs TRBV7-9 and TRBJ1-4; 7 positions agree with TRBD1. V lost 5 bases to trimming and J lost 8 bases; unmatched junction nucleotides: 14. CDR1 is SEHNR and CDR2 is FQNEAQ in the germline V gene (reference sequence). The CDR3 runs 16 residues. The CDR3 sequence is CASSHTRQGLGEKLFF. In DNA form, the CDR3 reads TGTGCCAGCAGCCACACTAGACAGGGCCTAGGCGAAAAACTGTTTTTT. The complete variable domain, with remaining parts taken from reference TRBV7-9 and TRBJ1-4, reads DTGVSQNPRHKITKRGQNVTFRCDPISEHNRLYWYRQTLGQGPEFLTYFQNEAQLEKSRLLSDRFSAERPKGSFSTLEIQRTEQGDSAMYLCASSHTRQGLGEKLFFGSGTQLSVL.